This entry is about one T cell receptor (beta chain). CDR1 and CDR2 from the germline V gene are LNHDA and SQIVND (reference sequence). J gave up 8 bases and V 3 bases, and 13 bases lay outside the gene matches. The length of the CDR3 is 16 residues. The entry originates in a study of cytomegalovirus exposure and HLA in healthy donors. Libraries were prepared by immunoSEQ multiplex PCR; TCRdb keeps only in-frame clonotypes and omits some of them. The sample includes over 150,000 clones, roughly 86% seen only once; the top ten take roughly 2.1%. J is TRBJ1-2 and V is TRBV19; 9 nucleotides match TRBD1. The sequence derives from a human donor in good health. Sequenced material: PBMCs. The CDR3 DNA sequence: TGTGCCAGTAGTATCCATTCACAGGGGGCTGCTGTGGGCTACACCTTC. Translation: CASSIHSQGAAVGYTF.